These 24 T cell receptor beta chains were all obtained from the same sample, sequenced in a study of regulatory T cells in long-lasting Graves disease. Time point defined: persistent/refractory GD, antithyroid drugs over 5 years with positive TRAb. The TCR library was made from RNA that had been extracted from PBMCs in TRIzol. Library construction for TCR beta used iRepertoire HTBI primers and Arm-PCR of CDR3 regions. MiXCR, applied by TCRdb to the multiplex PCR reads, yields one record per CDR3 protein. This sample has 350,000 to 450,000 distinct CDR3 sequences, with roughly a fifth found just once. Sequences were derived from peripheral blood mononuclear cells (PBMCs), sampled when the disease was refractory, from a patient treated with antithyroid drugs. Source of these receptors: a female donor with Graves disease.

In this sample, this clonotype turned up a few times. This sequence joins TRBV7-2 and TRBJ1-1; no reliable D call. V lost 5 bases to trimming and J lost 1 base, with 11 bases between them. Per germline, CDR1 SGHTA and CDR2 FQGNSA. This CDR3 is 14 amino acids long. CDR3 protein: CASSQGRQNTEAFF. CDR3 coding DNA: TGTGCCAGCAGCCAAGGACGGCAGAACACTGAAGCTTTCTTT.

This chain connects TRBV10-3 to TRBJ1-1, with a tentative D call TRBD1 (5 bases). Trimming shortened V by 3 bases and J by 7 bases, and 15 bases separated the two germline ends. CDR3 size: 14 residues. The V gene's germline CDR1 is ENHRY and CDR2 SYGVKD. The CDR3 here is CAISDARVSIEAFF. The CDR3, as DNA: TGTGCCATCAGTGACGCCAGGGTTTCCATTGAAGCTTTCTTT.

This clonotype was seen many times. Germline and junction disagree at one end, which may indicate a read error. This chain uses TRBV3-1 with TRBJ2-5; no clear D. This CDR3 spans 12 amino acids. CDR1 and CDR2 from the germline V gene are LGHDT and YNNKEL (reference sequence). This CDR3 reads CASSKDQETQYF. The DNA for the CDR3 is TGTGCCAGCAGCAAAGACCAAGAGACCCAGTACTTC.

In regard to this clonotype: One junction end disagrees with the germline gene, perhaps due to a read error. V and J are TRBV5-1 and TRBJ1-1; D remains unclear. This CDR3 spans 15 amino acids. Germline CDR1 SGHRS, CDR2 YFSETQ. CDR3 in DNA: TGCGCCGGCAGCTTGGAAGGGCTATTGGGCACTGAAGCTTTCTTT. This translates into CAGSLEGLLGTEAFF.

This clonotype was seen repeatedly, ten times or more. The CDR3 DNA is TGTGCCAGCAGTTTTACAGGGGGCGCGAACACTGAAGCTTTCTTT. It is translated as CASSFTGGANTEAFF. The chain couples TRBV27 to TRBJ1-1, with 9 bases identical to TRBD1. The CDR3 has 15 amino acids. J lost 1 base, V lost 3 bases, and 3 bases had no gene match. CDR1 is MNHEY and CDR2 is SMNVEV in the germline V gene (reference sequence).

This clonotype was seen many times. V usage is TRBV28 and J usage is TRBJ2-7; 7 bases are shared with TRBD1. The CDR3 totals 14 residues. CDR1 is MDHEN and CDR2 is SYDVKM in the germline V gene. J was trimmed by 3 bases and V by 6 bases; bases with no gene match: 8. This CDR3 reads CASRSQGSVYEQYF. In DNA form, the CDR3 reads TGTGCCAGCAGGTCACAGGGGTCGGTCTACGAGCAGTACTTC.

In its sample, this clonotype was seen many times. The chain links TRBV6-1 to TRBJ1-1; no clear D gene. This CDR3 is built from 14 residues. CDR1 MNHNS and CDR2 SASEGT come from the germline V gene. Trimming removed 6 bases at V and 0 bases at J, with 11 bases between. The CDR3 loop reads CASRQHELNTEAFF. In nucleotides, the CDR3 is TGTGCCAGCAGACAACACGAATTGAACACTGAAGCTTTCTTT.

This clonotype was seen a handful of times. The chain recombines TRBV28 with TRBJ2-7; TRBD1 aligns across 8 bases. The CDR3 sequence is 15 residues long. The germline gives CDR1 MDHEN, CDR2 SYDVKM. With V trimmed by 6 bases and J by 3 bases, 10 bases remained unmatched. CDR3 residues: CASRLSQGARYEQYF. CDR3 in DNA: TGTGCCAGCAGACTCTCCCAGGGGGCCCGCTACGAGCAGTACTTC.

At least ten counts were recorded for this clonotype. The chain recombines TRBV30 with TRBJ1-2; D remains unclear. Germline V gives CDR1 GTSNPN, CDR2 SVGIG (reference sequence). This CDR3 region has 12 residues. The V end was cut by 3 bases, the J end by 2 bases, with 7 bases between. The CDR3, as DNA: TGTGCCTGGAGCGGCGGCAACTATGGCTACACCTTC. It codes for CAWSGGNYGYTF.

This sequence joins TRBV20-1 and TRBJ1-6; D uncertain. Per the germline V gene, CDR1 is DFQATT and CDR2 is SNEGSKA (reference sequence). The germline V and J ends were trimmed by 0 bases and 7 bases, with 13 bases remaining between them. The CDR3 contains 15 residues. CDR3 residues: CSARDQPKENSPLHF. Written as DNA, the CDR3 is TGCAGTGCTAGAGATCAGCCGAAAGAGAATTCACCCCTCCACTTT.

This clonotype showed up just a few times. One base away lies a much larger clone, so this may be a sequencing read error. This chain joins TRBV2 and TRBJ2-7, with D unclear. From germline, CDR1 is SNHLY and CDR2 FYNNEI. The CDR3 is 11 amino acids. V was cut by 10 bases and J by 4 bases, with 11 bases left in between. The CDR3 loop reads CATTDEYEQYF. In DNA, the CDR3 is TGTGCCACCACGGACGAGTACGAGCAGTACTTC.

V gene TRBV6-2 or TRBV6-3 combines with J gene TRBJ2-2; D possibly uses TRBD1 or TRBD2 (7 bases each). There are 16 residues in the CDR3. Germline V CDR1 and CDR2: MNHEY, SVGEGT. V was shortened by 5 bases and J by 6 bases, with 19 bases between the two germline ends. The CDR3 reads CASSPRGGGGPGELFF. As DNA, the CDR3 is TGTGCCAGCAGTCCCCGGGGAGGGGGCGGTCCCGGGGAGCTGTTTTTT.

This clonotype was seen ten or more times. This chain uses TRBV27 with TRBJ2-5, with TRBD2 matching over 15 bases. The CDR3 is 16 residues long. V was clipped by 5 bases and J by 5 bases; unmatched bases: 6. Germline loops: CDR1 MNHEY, CDR2 SMNVEV (reference sequence). This CDR3 is CASSIGLAGGEETQYF. CDR3 bases: TGTGCCAGCAGTATCGGACTAGCGGGAGGGGAGGAGACCCAGTACTTC.

Many counts were recorded for this clonotype. V and J are TRBV5-1 and TRBJ1-1; D perhaps matches TRBD1 (6 bases). V dropped 5 bases and J dropped 0 bases, with 17 bases sitting between them. There are 16 residues in the CDR3. Germline loops: CDR1 SGHRS, CDR2 YFSETQ. CDR3 in DNA: TGCGCCAGCAGTCCACAGGGTTTATGGGTGAACACTGAAGCTTTCTTT. Its translation: CASSPQGLWVNTEAFF.

This clonotype occurred many times. The gene calls are TRBV27 and TRBJ2-5; D is possibly TRBD1 (6 bases). The V end was cut by 6 bases, the J end by 7 bases, with 15 bases between. This CDR3 is built from 13 residues. Germline CDR1 is MNHEY and CDR2 is SMNVEV (reference sequence). The CDR3 loop reads CASSKDRQATQYF. Here the CDR3 DNA reads TGTGCCAGCAGCAAGGACCGACAGGCGACCCAGTACTTC.

The chain recombines TRBV28 with TRBJ2-7, with 9 bases aligning to TRBD1. CDR3 length: 15 residues. Germline V gives CDR1 MDHEN, CDR2 SYDVKM. With V trimmed by 5 bases and J by 6 bases, 11 bases remained unmatched. In nucleotides, the CDR3 is TGTGCCAGCAGTCGGTACAGGGGGCTGACCTCCGAGCAGTACTTC. Translation: CASSRYRGLTSEQYF.

This clonotype has ten or more counts. DNA of the CDR3: TGTGCCACCAGCAGAGACGGACAGGGAGGAGAGACCCAGTACTTC. It specifies CATSRDGQGGETQYF. The V call is TRBV15, the J call TRBJ2-5; 8 nucleotides agree with TRBD1. The V segment lost 0 bases and the J segment 4 bases; nucleotides outside the gene matches: 4. There are 15 residues in the CDR3. The germline V gene has CDR1 LNHNV and CDR2 YYDKDF (reference sequence).

This clonotype was counted only a few times. A far larger clone is a single base away, which makes a read error likely. The J gene is TRBJ2-5, the V gene TRBV11-1, with TRBD1 as a possible D gene (6 bases). The DNA end is more similar to TRBJ2-1, so the J call may be wrong. The CDR3 loop spans 15 amino acids. Germline CDR1 and CDR2: SGHAT and FQDESV (reference sequence). Here the CDR3 reads CASSPAGVRRNEQFF. DNA of the CDR3: TGTGCCAGCAGCCCTGCAGGGGTACGTCGCAATGAGCAGTTCTTC.

V gene TRBV7-7 combines with J gene TRBJ2-2, with 7 bases aligning to TRBD1. The CDR3 length is 15 residues. From germline, CDR1 is SSHAT and CDR2 FNYEAQ (reference sequence). J was trimmed by 0 bases and V by 5 bases; bases with no gene match: 3. The CDR3 DNA reads as TGTGCCAGCAGCCCGGACAGGACGAACACCGGGGAGCTGTTTTTT. Amino acid sequence: CASSPDRTNTGELFF.

Notes on this clonotype: An end of the junction differs from the germline gene, which may be a read error. V usage is TRBV6-1 and J usage is TRBJ2-7, with 8 bases lining up with TRBD2. The CDR3 has 13 residues. Germline V gene lookup returns CDR1 MNHNS and CDR2 SASEGT. CDR3 loop: CASSGGAPRGQYF. The CDR3 DNA reads TGCGCCAGCTCGGGAGGGGCGCCTCGGGGGCAGTACTTC.

This sequence joins TRBV5-1 and TRBJ2-3; 13 bases are a match to TRBD2. CDR3 length equals 16 residues. CDR1 SGHRS and CDR2 YFSETQ come from the germline V gene. V lost 4 bases, J lost 6 bases, and 8 bases stayed unmatched. The CDR3: CASSTGLAGRGDTQYF. CDR3 bases: TGCGCCAGCAGCACGGGACTAGCGGGAAGAGGTGATACGCAGTATTTT.

This clonotype was recorded a few times. The DNA for the CDR3 is TGCAGTGCTAGAGATCCGGGCCGTCGGACCGAGCAGTACTTC. Its translation: CSARDPGRRTEQYF. The rearrangement uses TRBV20-1 and TRBJ2-7; no clear D gene. Germline CDR1 and CDR2: DFQATT and SNEGSKA (reference sequence). V dropped 0 bases and J dropped 6 bases, with 15 bases sitting between them. The CDR3 contains 14 residues.

This clonotype was recorded at least ten times. This chain uses TRBV11-2 with TRBJ2-2; 7 bases line up with TRBD2. The CDR3 consists of 21 residues. Germline lookup yields CDR1 SGHAT and CDR2 FQNNGV. The ends lost 0 bases at V and 2 bases at J; junction bases unmatched: 18. CDR3 nucleotide sequence: TGTGCCAGCAGCTTAGATTTGCGGTTAGCGGGTACTATACTAAACACCGGGGAGCTGTTTTTT. It yields the protein CASSLDLRLAGTILNTGELFF.

In its sample, this clonotype was seen many times. The chain couples TRBV28 to TRBJ1-5; D call uncertain. Germline V CDR1 and CDR2: MDHEN, SYDVKM. The CDR3 runs 14 residues. Between the trimmed V and J ends, which lost 3 bases and 5 bases, there was a span of 11 bases. DNA of the CDR3: TGTGCCAGCAGTTTGGTGGCAACCGATCAGCCCCAGCATTTT. Amino acid sequence: CASSLVATDQPQHF.